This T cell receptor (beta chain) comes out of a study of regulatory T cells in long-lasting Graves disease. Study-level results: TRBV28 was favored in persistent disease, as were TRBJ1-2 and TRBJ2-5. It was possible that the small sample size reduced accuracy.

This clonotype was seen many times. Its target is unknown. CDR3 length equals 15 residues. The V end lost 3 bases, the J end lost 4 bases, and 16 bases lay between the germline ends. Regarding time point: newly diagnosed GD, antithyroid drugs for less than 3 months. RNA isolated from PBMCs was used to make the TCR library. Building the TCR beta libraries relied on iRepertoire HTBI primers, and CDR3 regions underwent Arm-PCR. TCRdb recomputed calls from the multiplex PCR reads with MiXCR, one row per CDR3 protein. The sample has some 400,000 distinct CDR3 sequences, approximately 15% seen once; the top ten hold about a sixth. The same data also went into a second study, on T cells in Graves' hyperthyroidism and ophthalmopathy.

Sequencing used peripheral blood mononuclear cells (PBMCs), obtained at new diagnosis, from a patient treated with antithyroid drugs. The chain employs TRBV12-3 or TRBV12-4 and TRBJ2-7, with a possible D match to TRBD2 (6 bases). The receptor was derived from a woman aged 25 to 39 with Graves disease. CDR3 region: CASSFGLGTGYEQYF. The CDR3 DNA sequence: TGTGCCAGCAGTTTCGGTCTTGGGACTGGATACGAGCAGTACTTC.